A single sample gave rise to the 30 T cell receptor beta chains below, sequenced in a study of T cells in Graves' hyperthyroidism and ophthalmopathy. Amplified TCR beta CDR3 regions came from RNA transcripts. During a first-round RT-PCR of the TCR CDR3, the HTBI primer set was used. From the multiplex PCR reads, TCRdb called clonotypes with MiXCR, one entry per CDR3 protein. The table shows a few hundred thousand distinct CDR3 sequences, with 15% to 20% occurring only once. Sequencing input: blood. Source of these receptors: a man younger than 35 with Graves' ophthalmopathy.

The sample holds many counts of this clonotype. This chain connects TRBV7-9 to TRBJ1-4; D may be TRBD1 (5 bases). V lost 1 base and J lost 3, with 9 bases in between. CDR3 size: 15 residues. From germline, CDR1 is SEHNR and CDR2 FQNEAQ (reference sequence). In DNA, the CDR3 is TGTGCCAGCAGCTTAGGGGGCGGACCTAATGAAAAACTGTTTTTT. As protein: CASSLGGGPNEKLFF.

The DNA of the CDR3 is TGTGCCATCAGTGAGCTCCCGGGACGAATCTCCTACGAGCAGTACTTC. Its protein is CAISELPGRISYEQYF. The chain combines TRBV10-3 with TRBJ2-7; D tentatively fits TRBD1 or TRBD2 (5 bases each). The CDR3 is 16 residues long. Trimming left V 2 bases short and J 0 bases short, with 14 bases between. The germline CDR1 and CDR2 sequences are ENHRY and SYGVKD.

V usage is TRBV15 and J usage is TRBJ2-1, with D perhaps being TRBD1 or TRBD2 (5 bases each). This CDR3 spans 16 amino acids. Per germline, CDR1 LNHNV and CDR2 YYDKDF (reference sequence). The V end lost 1 base, the J end lost 0 bases, and 10 bases lay between the germline ends. The CDR3 DNA follows: TGTGCCACCAGCAGAGCGGGGCAGAGCTCCTACAATGAGCAGTTCTTC. Translating gives CATSRAGQSSYNEQFF.

V gene TRBV7-2 combines with J gene TRBJ1-4, with D perhaps TRBD1 (6 bases). This CDR3 region has 14 residues. Trimming shortened V by 2 bases and J by 8 bases, and 12 bases separated the two germline ends. Germline CDR1 reads SGHTA; CDR2 reads FQGNSA. CDR3: CASSLNQGREKLFF. CDR3 coding DNA: TGTGCCAGCAGCTTAAACCAGGGGAGAGAAAAACTGTTTTTT.

V is TRBV10-3 and J is TRBJ2-6; 8 bases fit TRBD1. The CDR3 sequence is 16 residues long. Unmatched junction bases numbered 7, after V lost 8 bases and J lost 1 base. CDR1 is ENHRY and CDR2 is SYGVKD in the germline V gene. The CDR3 nucleotides read TGTGCCATCGGAGGACAGGGTAATTCTGGGGCCAACGTCCTGACTTTC. It yields the protein CAIGGQGNSGANVLTF.

This sequence joins TRBV5-1 and TRBJ2-6; D may match TRBD1 or TRBD2 (5 bases each). Germline CDR1 SGHRS, CDR2 YFSETQ. The CDR3 totals 15 residues. V was pared by 0 bases and J by 4 bases, with 8 bases between. DNA of the CDR3: TGCGCCAGCAGCTTGGTAGGGACCGGGGCCAACGTCCTGACTTTC. It codes for CASSLVGTGANVLTF.

CDR3 in DNA: TGTGCCAGCCCTAAAGAGACCCAGTACTTC. Translated, it gives CASPKETQYF. This chain uses TRBV28 with TRBJ2-5, with D unresolved. Germline V gene sequence: CDR1 MDHEN, CDR2 SYDVKM. This CDR3 contains 10 residues. Trimming stripped 8 bases from V and 3 bases from J, with 4 bases between.

This clonotype occurred a few times. The genes are TRBV25-1 and TRBJ1-4; D remains unclear. Germline V gene lookup returns CDR1 MGHDK and CDR2 SYGVNS. This CDR3 region has 14 residues. The V gene lost 4 bases and the J gene lost 2 bases, with 8 bases spanning the gap. CDR3 nucleotide sequence: TGTGCCAGCAGTGTTCGATTGACTAATGAAAAACTGTTTTTT. Amino acid sequence: CASSVRLTNEKLFF.

Worth noting for this clonotype: A much larger clonotype is one base distant, so this may be a read error. This sequence joins TRBV28 and TRBJ1-2, with a tentative D call TRBD1 (5 bases). The germline gives CDR1 MDHEN, CDR2 SYDVKM. Trimming cost V 5 bases and J 6 bases, with 16 bases left between them. The CDR3 length is 14 residues. The CDR3 DNA follows: TGTGCCAGCAGTGGAGCAGGATGGGGCCATGGCTACACCTTC. Its translation: CASSGAGWGHGYTF.

Details on this clonotype: This sequence may be a read error, since a much larger clone differs from it by one base. V usage is TRBV5-1 and J usage is TRBJ2-1; 10 bases agree with TRBD1. The CDR3 sequence is 15 residues long. Trimming took 5 bases from V and 3 from J; bases not matched to a gene: 5. Germline V gene lookup returns CDR1 SGHRS and CDR2 YFSETQ. The CDR3 here is CASRQGQGGYNEQFF. CDR3 nucleotides: TGCGCCAGCAGACAAGGACAGGGGGGCTACAATGAGCAGTTCTTC.

This clonotype was counted ten times or more. The chain combines TRBV12-3 or TRBV12-4 with TRBJ2-7; D gene ambiguous. Trimming took off 4 bases at V and 3 bases at J, with 10 bases between the two ends. The CDR3 is 13 residues long. CDR3 in DNA: TGTGCCAGCAGTTCCCGAGAGGTCTACGAGCAGTACTTC. Translation gives CASSSREVYEQYF.

V is TRBV11-2 and J is TRBJ2-5, with 15 positions matching TRBD2. This CDR3 spans 19 amino acids. V was clipped by 6 bases and J by 5 bases; unmatched bases: 16. Germline V gene sequence: CDR1 SGHAT, CDR2 FQNNGV. The CDR3: CASSLTGLAGGPMEETQYF. The DNA of the CDR3 is TGTGCCAGCAGTCTCACAGGACTAGCGGGGGGGCCCATGGAGGAGACCCAGTACTTC. Looking up the rest from reference TRBV11-2 and TRBJ2-5 gives the full variable domain: EAGVAQSPRYKIIEKRQSVAFWCNPISGHATLYWYQQILGQGPKLLIQFQNNGVVDDSQLPKDRFSAERLKGVDSTLKIQPAKLEDSAVYLCASSLTGLAGGPMEETQYFGPGTRLLVL.

This clonotype was counted a few times. This chain joins TRBV6-5 and TRBJ1-3; D uncertain. The CDR3 length is 19 residues. Trimming shortened V by 0 bases and J by 0 bases, and 18 bases separated the two germline ends. CDR1 MNHEY and CDR2 SVGAGI come from the germline V gene. CDR3 in DNA: TGTGCCAGCAGTTACTCGGCCCCGAGGTGGGAAGCCTCTGGAAACACCATATATTTT. Its protein is CASSYSAPRWEASGNTIYF.

Only a few counts were recorded for this clonotype. The genes are TRBV20-1 and TRBJ1-1; a weak D match, TRBD1 (6 bases). CDR1 and CDR2 (germline): DFQATT, SNEGSKA (reference sequence). The CDR3 totals 13 residues. CDR3 protein: CQQGTPGNTEAFF. CDR3 bases: TGCCAGCAGGGGACTCCGGGAAACACTGAAGCTTTCTTT.

This clonotype was detected ten times or more. The chain employs TRBV5-1 and TRBJ1-1; no clear D. This CDR3 contains 13 residues. With 3 bases removed from V and 5 bases from J, the gap between germline ends came to 11 bases. Germline V gives CDR1 SGHRS, CDR2 YFSETQ. The CDR3 loop is CASSWKGSTEAFF. As DNA, the CDR3 is TGCGCCAGCAGCTGGAAGGGTTCGACTGAAGCTTTCTTT.

The V gene is TRBV6-2 or TRBV6-3, the J gene TRBJ1-2; 7 positions match TRBD1. The germline V gene encodes CDR1 MNHEY and CDR2 SVGEGT. The length of the CDR3 is 13 residues. J gave up 4 bases and V 6 bases, and 5 bases lay outside the gene matches. CDR3 sequence reads: CASRYGQAYGYTF. As DNA, the CDR3 is TGTGCCAGCAGATACGGACAGGCCTATGGCTACACCTTC.

Many counts were recorded for this clonotype. The chain joins TRBV24-1 to TRBJ2-2, with D unresolved. Trimming removed 8 bases from V and 1 base from J, with 10 bases in between. The CDR3 is 14 residues long. Per the germline V gene, CDR1 is KGHDR and CDR2 is SFDVKD. CDR3 sequence: CATKGHQNTGELFF. CDR3 coding DNA: TGTGCCACCAAGGGCCATCAGAACACCGGGGAGCTGTTTTTT.

This clonotype was counted many times. The rearrangement links TRBV2 to TRBJ1-5; 8 nucleotides align to TRBD1. J was trimmed by 7 bases and V by 3 bases; bases with no gene match: 5. CDR1 is SNHLY and CDR2 is FYNNEI in the germline V gene. The CDR3 contains 14 residues. CDR3 sequence reads: CASSDDRGAQPQHF. CDR3 bases: TGTGCCAGCAGTGACGACAGGGGAGCCCAGCCCCAGCATTTT. The full variable domain, its missing parts supplied by reference TRBV2 and TRBJ1-5, is EPEVTQTPSHQVTQMGQEVILRCVPISNHLYFYWYRQILGQKVEFLVSFYNNEISEKSEIFDDQFSVERPDGSNFTLKIRSTKLEDSAMYFCASSDDRGAQPQHFGDGTRLSIL.

This clonotype showed up many times. V is TRBV27 and J is TRBJ1-1; TRBD1 is a possible D gene (5 bases). Per germline, CDR1 MNHEY and CDR2 SMNVEV (reference sequence). Trimming stripped 8 bases from V and 1 base from J, with 8 bases between. The CDR3 sequence is 12 residues long. CDR3: CASGGQNTEAFF. The CDR3 DNA follows: TGTGCCAGCGGGGGTCAGAACACTGAAGCTTTCTTT.

The chain links TRBV10-3 to TRBJ2-1; maybe TRBD1 (5 bases). The CDR3 runs 13 residues. The ends were cut back, 11 bases at V and 6 bases at J, with 17 bases in the middle. CDR1 is ENHRY and CDR2 is SYGVKD in the germline V gene. The CDR3 DNA is TGTGCCTTGTGCCCGGACAACCTCAATGAGCAGTTCTTC. Amino acids: CALCPDNLNEQFF.

This clonotype came up once. Germline and junction disagree at one end, which may indicate a read error. V usage is TRBV5-1 and J usage is TRBJ2-7; perhaps TRBD1 as D (6 bases). The CDR3 length is 14 residues. In germline, CDR1 is SGHRS, CDR2 YFSETQ. The CDR3 here is CASSWSRGTYEQYF. CDR3 coding DNA: TGCGCCAGCAGCTGGAGCAGGGGCACCTACGAGCAGTACTTT.

This clonotype was detected ten times or more. The J gene is TRBJ2-1, the V gene TRBV3-1; 8 positions agree with TRBD1. Per germline, CDR1 LGHDT and CDR2 YNNKEL (reference sequence). This CDR3 has 18 residues. Germline trimming cut 0 bases from V and 2 bases from J; bases unmatched to any gene: 9. The CDR3 reads CASSQDGQGVMAYNEQFF. CDR3 sequence (DNA): TGTGCCAGCAGCCAAGACGGACAGGGAGTGATGGCCTACAATGAGCAGTTCTTC.

This clonotype was found many times. The DNA for the CDR3 is TGTGCCAGCAGCTTTGAGACAGGGAGAAATTCACCCCTCCACTTT. Translating gives CASSFETGRNSPLHF. This rearrangement joins TRBV11-1 to TRBJ1-6, with 7 bases lining up with TRBD1. CDR3 length equals 15 residues. CDR1 SGHAT and CDR2 FQDESV come from the germline V gene (reference sequence). The V gene end was trimmed by 3 bases and the J gene end by 7 bases; junction bases not matched to a gene: 6.

The chain uses TRBV10-3 and TRBJ2-1; TRBD2 agrees at 9 bases. Germline-derived CDR1 and CDR2 are ENHRY and SYGVKD. V shed 4 bases and J 4 bases; nucleotides not matched to a gene: 2. CDR3 size: 14 residues. In nucleotides, the CDR3 is TGTGCCATCAGTGCCAGCGGGGGGTACAATGAGCAGTTCTTC. This translates into CAISASGGYNEQFF.

This clonotype was seen repeatedly, ten times or more. V is TRBV28 and J is TRBJ1-2, with TRBD1 matching over 9 bases. The CDR3 loop spans 15 amino acids. Germline V gene lookup returns CDR1 MDHEN and CDR2 SYDVKM. Trimming cost V 7 bases and J 8 bases; bases outside gene matches: 14. The CDR3 loop reads CASNWDRVLREGYTF. As DNA, the CDR3 is TGTGCCAGCAACTGGGACAGGGTCTTACGCGAAGGCTACACCTTC.

In regard to this clonotype: A read error is possible here, since a much larger clone lies one base away. The genes are TRBV3-1 and TRBJ1-3, with 9 bases matching TRBD1. Losses at the gene ends were 3 bases for V and 0 bases for J; bases not matched to a gene: 0. CDR1 is LGHDT and CDR2 is YNNKEL in the germline V gene (reference sequence). This CDR3 is built from 15 residues. Here the CDR3 reads CASSQDRGSGNTIYF. In nucleotides, the CDR3 is TGTGCCAGCAGCCAGGACAGGGGCTCTGGAAACACCATATATTTT.

This clonotype has a count of ten or more. The chain links TRBV3-1 to TRBJ1-1, with D unclear. The V end was cut by 3 bases, the J end by 8 bases, with 13 bases between. The CDR3 has 13 residues. Germline CDR1 reads LGHDT; CDR2 reads YNNKEL (reference sequence). In nucleotides, the CDR3 is TGTGCCAGCAGCCAGGACCTGACGGCGGAAGCTTTCTTT. Its protein is CASSQDLTAEAFF.

This clonotype was seen more than once but under ten times. V is TRBV29-1 and J is TRBJ1-3; TRBD1 aligns across 8 bases. V was clipped by 6 bases and J by 1 base; unmatched bases: 5. CDR3 length: 14 amino acids. CDR1 is SQVTM, CDR2 ANQGSEA, per germline. CDR3 loop: CSVAQGDSGNTIYF. The CDR3 DNA sequence: TGCAGCGTCGCACAGGGGGATTCTGGAAACACCATATATTTT.

In its sample, this clonotype was seen a few times. The genes are TRBV10-3 and TRBJ1-6; no firm D call. V was shortened by 10 bases and J by 1 base, with 8 bases between the two germline ends. The CDR3 is 13 amino acids. CDR1 ENHRY and CDR2 SYGVKD come from the germline V gene. CDR3 protein: CATTRSYNSPLHF. CDR3 DNA sequence: TGTGCCACCACGCGGTCCTATAATTCACCCCTCCACTTT.

V usage is TRBV19 and J usage is TRBJ2-7, with 9 bases matching TRBD1. The CDR3 covers 13 residues. Germline V gene data show CDR1 as LNHDA and CDR2 as SQIVND (reference sequence). Unmatched junction bases numbered 10, after V lost 10 bases and J lost 6 bases. The CDR3 DNA sequence: TGTGCCACCTCCGGGACAGGGATTTCCGAGCAGTACTTC. Its translation: CATSGTGISEQYF.